The T cell receptor (beta chain) under discussion was sequenced for a study of T cell repertoires in cytomegalovirus infection. General observations from the study: The ex vivo response was dominated by HLA-C-restricted CMV-specific TCR beta clonotypes.

TCRdb reanalysed the reads using MiXCR and keeps one entry per CDR3 protein. The sample carries approximately 730,000 distinct CDR3 sequences, around 35% recorded once. Germline V lookup: CDR1 MNHEY, CDR2 SVGAGI. The V segment lost 7 bases and the J segment 4 bases; nucleotides outside the gene matches: 3. CDR3 length: 13 residues. As regards this clonotype: The antigen remains undetermined.

The TCR sequence derives from a human donor in good health (CMV status not recorded). Some clones in this sample may be carry-over from other donors' samples. Material: cultured PBMCs, obtained from culture after CMV antigen stimulation. This chain connects TRBV6-5 to TRBJ2-4; 8 bases align to TRBD1. The CDR3 here is CASTGQGKNIQYF. CDR3 sequence (DNA): TGTGCCAGCACCGGACAGGGAAAAAACATTCAGTACTTC.